This T cell receptor (beta chain) was obtained from a study of T cells in Graves' hyperthyroidism and ophthalmopathy (dated by TCRdb to between 2019 and 2020). Turning to the overall study: Peripheral blood samples were taken at initial diagnosis, before any treatment was given. To identify TCR V-J signatures that set the groups apart, the researchers used a discovery cohort of 100 patients, made up of around 42 with Graves' ophthalmopathy and some 55 with stable Graves' hyperthyroidism. An independent validation cohort of about 20 hyperthyroidism patients and 17 patients who later progressed to ophthalmopathy tested prospective prediction of ophthalmopathy. The approximately 100 discovery patients were divided at random into training and test sets in a 7:3 ratio. Thyroid tissue and blood T-cell repertoires from six Graves' hyperthyroidism patients were also compared in the study. Once sampling was done, hyperthyroidism patients were given methimazole at a starting dose of 30 mg daily, whereas ophthalmopathy patients were given high-dose intravenous methylprednisolone. The paper describes TCR Vbeta CDR3 sequencing of 135 peripheral blood samples, made up of 43 ophthalmopathy patients, around 78 hyperthyroidism patients and 17 progressor patients. Overall results and qualifications from the work: In cross-validation, a model built on a 13 V-J signature told ophthalmopathy apart from stable hyperthyroidism with 87.88% sensitivity and about 81% specificity, and in testing the same model reached 80%/75%. Sample size was not statistically predetermined, and investigators were not blinded to group allocation. Blood samples also contained most of the expanded thyroid clonotypes (frequency above 0.001), which suggests that blood repertoires may reflect thyroid immune responses. In validation, progression to ophthalmopathy was predicted by the model with 55% to 71% sensitivity and 72% to 85% specificity, a median of approximately 6.5 months before onset.

V drops 8 bases and J drops 3 bases, leaving 11 bases in between. CDR1 and CDR2 (MDHEN, SYDVKM) derive from the germline V gene. From the cysteine through the phenylalanine, the CDR3 covers 12 amino acids. Only the CDR3 DNA stays, 36 bases, in frame from base 1. A patient counted as having stable Graves' hyperthyroidism if no progression to ophthalmopathy occurred over 18 months of follow-up. Hyperthyroidism patients were newly diagnosed, had a disease duration of under 2 months, and were aged 18 to 65 years. The study excluded patients with uncontrolled infections, other autoimmune diseases, pregnancy or lactation. Diagnoses were established on the basis of clinical symptoms, serum thyroxine and TRAb, thyroid ultrasound, and orbital computed tomography. PBMCs were separated from 10 ml of fresh peripheral blood using Ficoll-Paque density gradient centrifugation. Total RNA was extracted using Trizol reagent, and RNA quality was assessed on an Agilent 2100 Bioanalyzer.

This clonotype was detected many times. The clone's antigen remains unknown. No much larger clone is present one base from it, and per-base qualities are unavailable. Amplification of TCR beta CDR3 regions was carried out from RNA transcripts. A first-round RT-PCR of the TCR CDR3 used the HTBI primer set with the Qiagen OneStep RT-PCR kit. The libraries were constructed in a second round of multiplex PCR and then size-selected and purified. Sequencing of the libraries was done on an Illumina HiSeq2000 using paired-end 100 bp reads. The published analysis was carried out like this. SOAPnuke was used to process the raw data, removing reads that contained adapters or uncalled bases, had a mean Phred below 15, or lacked an exact match to the constant primer or identifier. High-quality paired reads were merged using COPE v1.2.5, and each unique nucleotide sequence was defined as a clonotype. Clonotypes were aligned to IMGT TRBV, TRBD and TRBJ reference segments using MiTCR v1.1. Only V-J combinations with frequency above 0.0001, covering 99.2% of repertoires, were analysed. The TCS score was defined as F50 (clonal expansion) divided by E x V (chaos), with BLOSUM62-based TCRdist calculated between CDR3 peptides within each V-J. Welch's t-statistics and random forest reduced several hundred V-J features to under 15, which were used in a naive Bayes classifier (R e1071). The raw public data were reprocessed by TCRdb itself: fastp quality trimming at Q25, MiXCR clonotype calling, in-frame beta chains only. For every CDR3 protein sequence, its rows merge into one entry that carries the most common genes and DNA. The V and J calls follow TCRdb's processing rather than the paper's. Present in this sample are around 350,000 distinct CDR3 sequences, 15% to 20% of which were seen just once. The top ten clones comprise about 3.5% of the sample.

The sequence joins TRBV28 to TRBJ2-7, with a weak D call of TRBD2 (5 bases match). The sample was blood. The TCR originated in a woman between 18 and 29 years old with Graves' hyperthyroidism. CDR3 protein: CASGWAGYEQYF. The nucleotide sequence reads TGTGCCAGCGGCTGGGCGGGCTACGAGCAGTACTTC.